One sample yielded the 5 T cell receptor beta chains listed below, sequenced in a study of human T cells and chemical hapten exposure. TCRdb re-analysed the RACE reads in MiXCR, keeping a single row per CDR3 protein. The sample records 25,000 to 35,000 distinct CDR3 sequences, around 6% being singletons. Time point meaning: patch test 3, about 24 weeks after DPC sensitization. Treatment in this sample: therapeutic diphenylcyclopropenone sensitization with weekly scalp DPC. Sequenced here: whole blood, sampled in connection with sensitization to the hapten diphenylcyclopropenone (DPC). These receptors originate from a man in his thirties or forties with alopecia areata. Some clones in this sample may be carry-over from other donors' samples.

In this sample, this clonotype turned up a few times. The gene calls are TRBV19 and TRBJ2-2; TRBD2 matches at 10 bases. The CDR3 extends over 15 amino acids. V gave up 6 bases and J gave up 3 bases; unmatched junction bases: 4. Germline CDR1 and CDR2: LNHDA and SQIVND (reference sequence). CDR3 nucleotide sequence: TGTGCCAGTAGCGAGCGGGAGGGTGACACCGGGGAGCTGTTTTTT. Its protein is CASSEREGDTGELFF.

The table lists this clonotype with many counts. This rearrangement joins TRBV29-1 to TRBJ2-5; 7 bases map to TRBD2. V was pared by 7 bases and J by 4 bases, with 9 bases of the junction left unmatched. Germline V gene lookup returns CDR1 SQVTM and CDR2 ANQGSEA. The CDR3 has 13 amino acids. In DNA form, the CDR3 reads TGCAGCGGCTCCGTAGGGGAGGGAGAGACCCAGTACTTC. Translated: CSGSVGEGETQYF.

This clonotype has ten or more counts. This chain connects TRBV11-2 to TRBJ2-7, with 7 bases that match TRBD2. Trimming at V came to 7 bases and at J to 6 bases, leaving 15 bases not matched to a gene. Germline assignment: CDR1 SGHAT and CDR2 FQNNGV. The CDR3 has 15 residues. CDR3 sequence: CASTLNGEGGFEQYF. DNA of the CDR3: TGTGCCAGCACCCTAAATGGTGAGGGAGGGTTCGAGCAGTACTTC.

This clonotype occurred many times. The genes are TRBV10-3 and TRBJ1-1; D remains unclear. This CDR3 contains 14 residues. The germline gives CDR1 ENHRY, CDR2 SYGVKD. V was clipped by 5 bases and J by 4 bases, with 14 bases between them. The CDR3, as DNA: TGTGCCATCAGTTCCCCCAACATCGGCACTGAAGCTTTCTTT. Its translation: CAISSPNIGTEAFF.

In its sample, this clonotype was seen many times. The rearrangement uses TRBV19 and TRBJ2-2; TRBD1 aligns across 11 bases. J lost 6 bases, V lost 11 bases, and 5 bases had no gene match. CDR3 size: 13 residues. Germline CDR1 reads LNHDA; CDR2 reads SQIVND (reference sequence). The CDR3 loop reads CAVRTGGSGELFF. CDR3 nucleotide sequence: TGTGCCGTCCGGACAGGGGGCTCCGGGGAGCTGTTTTTT.